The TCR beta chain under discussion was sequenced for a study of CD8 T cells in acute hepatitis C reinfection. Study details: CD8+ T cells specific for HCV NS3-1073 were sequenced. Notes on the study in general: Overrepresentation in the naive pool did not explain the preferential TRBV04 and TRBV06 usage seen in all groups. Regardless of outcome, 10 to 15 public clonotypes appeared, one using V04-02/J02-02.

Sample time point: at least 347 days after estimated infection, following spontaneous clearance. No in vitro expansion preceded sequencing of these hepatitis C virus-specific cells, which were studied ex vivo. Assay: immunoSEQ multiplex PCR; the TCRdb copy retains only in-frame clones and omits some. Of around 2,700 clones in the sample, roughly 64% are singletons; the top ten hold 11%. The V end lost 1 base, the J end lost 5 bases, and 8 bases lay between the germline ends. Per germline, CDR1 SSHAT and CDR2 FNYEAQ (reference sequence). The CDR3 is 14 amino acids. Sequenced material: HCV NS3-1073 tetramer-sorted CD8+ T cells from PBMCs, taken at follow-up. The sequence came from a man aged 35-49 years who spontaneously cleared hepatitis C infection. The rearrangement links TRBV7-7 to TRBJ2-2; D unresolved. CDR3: CASSLEWGTGELFF. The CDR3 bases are TGTGCCAGCAGCTTAGAGTGGGGAACCGGGGAGCTGTTTTTT. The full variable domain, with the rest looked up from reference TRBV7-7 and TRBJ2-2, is GAGVSQSPRYKVTKRGQDVTLRCDPISSHATLYWYQQALGQGPEFLTYFNYEAQPDKSGLPSDRFSAERPEGSISTLTIQRTEQRDSAMYRCASSLEWGTGELFFGEGSRLTVL.